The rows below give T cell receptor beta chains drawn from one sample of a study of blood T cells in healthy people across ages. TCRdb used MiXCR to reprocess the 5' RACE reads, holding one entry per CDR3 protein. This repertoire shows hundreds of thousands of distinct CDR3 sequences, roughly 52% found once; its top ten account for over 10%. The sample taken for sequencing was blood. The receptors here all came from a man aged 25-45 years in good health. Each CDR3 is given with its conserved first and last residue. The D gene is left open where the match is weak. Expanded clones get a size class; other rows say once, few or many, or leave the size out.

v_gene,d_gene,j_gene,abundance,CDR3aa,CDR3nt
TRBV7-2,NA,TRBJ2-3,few,CASSLSRPLRVDTQYF,TGTGCCAGCAGCTTATCCAGGCCCCTCAGGGTGGATACGCAGTATTTT
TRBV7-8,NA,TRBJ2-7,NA,CASSKDPLSYEQYF,TGTGCCAGCAGCAAGGACCCCTTATCCTACGAGCAGTACTTC
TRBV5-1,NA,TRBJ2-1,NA,CASSLDSGAYNEQFF,TGCGCCAGCAGCTTGGATTCTGGGGCCTACAATGAGCAGTTCTTC
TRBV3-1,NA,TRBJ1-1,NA,CASSAQMENTEAFF,TGTGCCAGCAGCGCCCAGATGGAGAACACTGAAGCTTTCTTT
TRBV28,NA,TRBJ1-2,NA,CASSGVGASKPNYGYTF,TGTGCCAGCAGTGGGGTTGGGGCCTCAAAGCCTAACTATGGCTACACCTTC
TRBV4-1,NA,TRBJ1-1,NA,CASSQGPLGEAFF,TGCGCCAGCAGCCAAGGCCCGCTGGGAGAAGCTTTCTTT
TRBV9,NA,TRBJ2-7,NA,CASSPVAGGYTYEQYF,TGTGCCAGCAGCCCCGTAGCCGGCGGGTATACCTACGAGCAGTACTTC
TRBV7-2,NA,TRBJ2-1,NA,CASSLGEFLEQFF,TGTGCCAGCAGCTTAGGGGAATTCCTTGAGCAGTTCTTC
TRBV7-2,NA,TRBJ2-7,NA,CASSRDPAGPYEQYF,TGTGCCAGCAGCCGCGACCCAGCCGGACCCTACGAGCAGTACTTC
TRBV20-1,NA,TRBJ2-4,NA,CSASRQLSAKNIQYF,TGCAGTGCTTCCCGACAGCTATCAGCCAAAAACATTCAGTACTTC
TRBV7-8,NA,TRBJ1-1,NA,CASSLEQGITEAFF,TGTGCCAGCAGCTTAGAGCAGGGTATCACTGAAGCTTTCTTT
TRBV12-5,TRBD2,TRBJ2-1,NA,CASGTMTSGSNEQFF,TGTGCTAGTGGTACGATGACTAGCGGGTCGAATGAGCAGTTCTTC
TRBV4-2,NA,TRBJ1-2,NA,CASSQEEVGGYTF,TGTGCCAGCAGCCAAGAGGAGGTAGGCGGCTACACCTTC
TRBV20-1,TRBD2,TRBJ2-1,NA,CSARRADLAGGYNEQFF,TGCAGTGCTAGAAGAGCGGATCTAGCGGGGGGCTACAATGAGCAGTTCTTC